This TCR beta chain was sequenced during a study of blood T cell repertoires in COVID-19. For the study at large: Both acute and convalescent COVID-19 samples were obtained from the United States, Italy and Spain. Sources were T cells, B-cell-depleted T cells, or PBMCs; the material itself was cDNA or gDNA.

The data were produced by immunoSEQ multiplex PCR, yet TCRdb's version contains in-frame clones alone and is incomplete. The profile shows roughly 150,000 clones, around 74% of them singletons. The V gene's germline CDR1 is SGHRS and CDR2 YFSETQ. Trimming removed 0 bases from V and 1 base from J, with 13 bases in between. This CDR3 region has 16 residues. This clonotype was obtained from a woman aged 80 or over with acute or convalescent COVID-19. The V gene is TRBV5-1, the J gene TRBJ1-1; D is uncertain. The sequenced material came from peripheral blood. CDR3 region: CASSLARGPGNTEAFF. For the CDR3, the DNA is TGCGCCAGCAGCTTGGCAAGAGGCCCCGGGAACACTGAAGCTTTCTTT.